What follows describes a single T cell receptor beta chain. There are 14 residues in the CDR3. Germline CDR1 and CDR2: SGHAT and FQNNGV. With 5 bases clipped from V and 2 bases from J, the junction kept 5 bases outside the gene matches. This sample is part of a study of metastatic and nonmetastatic thyroid tumors. Study background: It was across blood and tumor or nodule tissue from malignant and benign thyroid patients that repertoires were compared.

TCRdb reassembled clones from the PCR reads with MiXCR. Of about 41,000 clones in the sample, 25% to 30% were seen once. Each patient went into thyroid surgery without having received any treatment. This TCR derives from a male donor with papillary thyroid cancer or a benign thyroid nodule (not recorded which). Some clones in this sample may be carry-over from other donors' samples. The rearrangement links TRBV11-2 to TRBJ2-7; 8 bases align to TRBD2. Sequencing was carried out using blood. The CDR3 bases are TGTGCCAGCAGCAAAGAGGGACTAGCCTACGAGCAGTACTTC. It codes for CASSKEGLAYEQYF.